This TCR beta chain was found in a study of cytomegalovirus exposure and HLA in healthy donors. Whole-study results and caveats: 150 or so TCR beta chains were listed as cytomegalovirus-associated. Segments of the TCR beta V type were, in most cases, productive about 90% or about 30% of the time in an earlier analysis. HLA restriction was apparent for most CMV-associated TCR beta chains in a later analysis.

Germline lookup yields CDR1 KGHSH and CDR2 LQKENI. V was clipped by 3 bases and J by 6 bases; unmatched bases: 8. CDR3 size: 15 residues. To note about this clone: Its matching antigen is unknown.

PCR used 60 Vbeta primers and 13 Jbeta primers. Here immunoSEQ multiplex PCR was the method, and the copy in TCRdb shows in-frame clones only, minus some. Here the sample spans 110,000 to 150,000 clones, roughly 70% being singletons. This receptor was identified in a man aged 30 to 39 in good health and CMV-seronegative. The source material was PBMCs. The chain couples TRBV18 to TRBJ1-2, with 9 bases lining up with TRBD1. The CDR3 region is CASSPTQDRGDGYTF. CDR3 nucleotide sequence: TGTGCCAGCTCACCGACACAGGACAGGGGAGATGGCTACACCTTC.